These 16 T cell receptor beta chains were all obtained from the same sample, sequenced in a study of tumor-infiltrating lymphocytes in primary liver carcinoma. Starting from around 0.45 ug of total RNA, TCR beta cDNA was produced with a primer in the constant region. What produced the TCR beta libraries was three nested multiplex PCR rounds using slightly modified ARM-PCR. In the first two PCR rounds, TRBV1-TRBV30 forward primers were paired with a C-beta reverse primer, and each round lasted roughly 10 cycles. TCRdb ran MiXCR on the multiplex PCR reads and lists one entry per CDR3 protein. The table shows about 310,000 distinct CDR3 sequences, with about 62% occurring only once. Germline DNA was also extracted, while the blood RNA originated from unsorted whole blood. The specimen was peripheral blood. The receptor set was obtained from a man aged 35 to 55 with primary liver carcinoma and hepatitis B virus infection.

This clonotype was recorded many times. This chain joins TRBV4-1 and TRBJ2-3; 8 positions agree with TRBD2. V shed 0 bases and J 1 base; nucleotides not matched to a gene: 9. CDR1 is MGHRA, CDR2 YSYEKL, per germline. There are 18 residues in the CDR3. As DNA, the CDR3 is TGCGCCAGCAGCCAAGATCCCCCGGCGGGAGGACGCACAGATACGCAGTATTTT. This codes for CASSQDPPAGGRTDTQYF.

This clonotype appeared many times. The CDR3, as DNA: TGCAGCGTTGATCAGGGTGGCACCGGGGAGCTGTTTTTT. Encoded protein: CSVDQGGTGELFF. The rearrangement joins TRBV29-1 to TRBJ2-2; tentative D call: TRBD1 (5 bases). Germline-derived CDR1 and CDR2 are SQVTM and ANQGSEA. The CDR3 loop spans 13 amino acids. V was cut by 3 bases and J by 4 bases, with 9 bases left in between.

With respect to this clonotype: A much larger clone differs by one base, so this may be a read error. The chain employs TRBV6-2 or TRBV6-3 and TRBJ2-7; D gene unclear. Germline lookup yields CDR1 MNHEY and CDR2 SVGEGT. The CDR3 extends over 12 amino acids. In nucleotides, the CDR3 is TGTGACAGCAGTTACCTCTCCTACGAGCAGTACTTC. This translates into CDSSYLSYEQYF.

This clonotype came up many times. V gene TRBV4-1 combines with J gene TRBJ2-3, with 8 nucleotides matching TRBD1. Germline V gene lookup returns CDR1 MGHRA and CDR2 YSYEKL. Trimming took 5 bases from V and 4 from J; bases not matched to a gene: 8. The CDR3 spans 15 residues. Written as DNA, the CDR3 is TGCGCCAGCAGCTTTTGGGGACAGGTAGCAGATACGCAGTATTTT. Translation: CASSFWGQVADTQYF.

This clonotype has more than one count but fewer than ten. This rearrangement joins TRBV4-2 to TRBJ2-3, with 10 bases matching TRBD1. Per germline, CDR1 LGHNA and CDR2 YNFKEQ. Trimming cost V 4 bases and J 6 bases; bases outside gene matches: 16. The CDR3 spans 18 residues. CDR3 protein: CASSRHVGGTGVSDTQYF. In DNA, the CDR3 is TGTGCCAGCAGCCGTCACGTCGGGGGGACAGGGGTCAGTGATACGCAGTATTTT.

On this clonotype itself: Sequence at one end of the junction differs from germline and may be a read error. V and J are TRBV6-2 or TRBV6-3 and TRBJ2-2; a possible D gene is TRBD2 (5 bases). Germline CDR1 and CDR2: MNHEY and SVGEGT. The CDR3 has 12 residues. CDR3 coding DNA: TGTGCCTGCAGTCGTCGAACCGGGGAGCTGTCTTTT. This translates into CACSRRTGELSF.

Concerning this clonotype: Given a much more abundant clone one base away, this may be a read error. The CDR3 nucleotides are TGTGCCAGCAGCCGAAGACAGGGGGCCTATGAGCAGCTCTTC. This sequence encodes CASSRRQGAYEQLF. The chain combines TRBV12-3 or TRBV12-4 with TRBJ2-1; TRBD1 agrees at 10 bases. This CDR3 is 14 amino acids long.

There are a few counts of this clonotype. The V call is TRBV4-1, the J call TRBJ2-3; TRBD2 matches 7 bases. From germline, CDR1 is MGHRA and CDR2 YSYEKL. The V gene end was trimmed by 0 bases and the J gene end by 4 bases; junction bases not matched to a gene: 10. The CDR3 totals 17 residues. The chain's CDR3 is CASSQDLAGVPPDTQYF. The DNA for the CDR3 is TGCGCCAGCAGCCAAGATCTCGCGGGGGTACCCCCAGATACGCAGTATTTT.

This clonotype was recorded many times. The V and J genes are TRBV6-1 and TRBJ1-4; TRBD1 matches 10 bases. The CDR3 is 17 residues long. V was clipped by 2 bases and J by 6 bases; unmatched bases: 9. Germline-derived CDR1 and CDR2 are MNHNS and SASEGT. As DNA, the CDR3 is TGTGCCAGCAGTGAATACGTAGAGGGGACAGGGGATGAAAAACTGTTTTTT. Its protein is CASSEYVEGTGDEKLFF.

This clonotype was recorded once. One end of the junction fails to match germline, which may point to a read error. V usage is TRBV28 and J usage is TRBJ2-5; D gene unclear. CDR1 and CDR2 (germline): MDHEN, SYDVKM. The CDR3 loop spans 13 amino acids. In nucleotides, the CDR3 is TGTGCCAGCAGTTTGGCCAGTACAGAGGCCCAGTACTTC. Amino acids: CASSLASTEAQYF.

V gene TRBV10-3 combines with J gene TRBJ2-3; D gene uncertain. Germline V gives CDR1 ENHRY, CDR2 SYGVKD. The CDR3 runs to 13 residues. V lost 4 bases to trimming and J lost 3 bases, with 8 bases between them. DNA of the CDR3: TGTGCCATCAGTGCCTTCGGTACAGATACGCAGTATTTT. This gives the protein CAISAFGTDTQYF.

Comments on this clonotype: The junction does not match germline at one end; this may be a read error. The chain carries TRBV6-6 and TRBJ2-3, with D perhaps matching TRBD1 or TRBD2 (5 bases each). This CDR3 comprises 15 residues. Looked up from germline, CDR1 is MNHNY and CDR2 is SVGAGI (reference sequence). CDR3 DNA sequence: TGTGCCATCAGTTCCCTGGGGGTTGGCACAGACACGCAGTATTTT. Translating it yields CAISSLGVGTDTQYF.

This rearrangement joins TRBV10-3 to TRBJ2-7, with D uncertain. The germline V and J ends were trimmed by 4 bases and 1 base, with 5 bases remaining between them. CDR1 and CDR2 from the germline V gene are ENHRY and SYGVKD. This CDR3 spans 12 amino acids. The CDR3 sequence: CAISVSSYEQYF. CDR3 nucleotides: TGTGCCATCAGTGTTAGTTCCTACGAGCAGTACTTC.

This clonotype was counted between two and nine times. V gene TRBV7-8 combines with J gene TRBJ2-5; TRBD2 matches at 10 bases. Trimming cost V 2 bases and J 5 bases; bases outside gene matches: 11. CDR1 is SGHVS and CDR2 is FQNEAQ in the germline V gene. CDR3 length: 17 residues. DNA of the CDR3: TGTGCCAGCAGCTTACGATGGGCTAGCGGGAGAAGGGAGACCCAGTACTTC. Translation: CASSLRWASGRRETQYF.

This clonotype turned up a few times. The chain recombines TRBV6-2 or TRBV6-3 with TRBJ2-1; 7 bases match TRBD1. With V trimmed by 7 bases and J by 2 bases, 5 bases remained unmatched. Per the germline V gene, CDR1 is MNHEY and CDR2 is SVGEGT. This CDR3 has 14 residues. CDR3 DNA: TGTGCCAGCACCGACAGGGCCCCCTACAATGAGCAGTTCTTC. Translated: CASTDRAPYNEQFF.

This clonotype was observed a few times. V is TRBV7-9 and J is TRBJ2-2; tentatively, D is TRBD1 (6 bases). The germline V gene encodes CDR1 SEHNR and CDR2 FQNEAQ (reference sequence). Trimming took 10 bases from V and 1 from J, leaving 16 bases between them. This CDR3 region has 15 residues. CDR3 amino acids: CAILGSTGNTGELFF. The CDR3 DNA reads TGTGCCATCCTAGGGTCGACAGGGAACACCGGGGAGCTGTTTTTT.